The 9 T cell receptor beta chains listed next were all sequenced from one sample in a study of blood T cell repertoires in COVID-19. This table comes from immunoSEQ multiplex PCR, and its TCRdb copy is limited to in-frame clones, with some not included. The sample contains tens of thousands of clones, roughly nine tenths of which appear only once. What was sequenced was peripheral blood. These receptors all come from a human donor in a cohort sampled during active COVID-19.

The V call is TRBV4-1, the J call TRBJ1-3, with TRBD1 matching over 7 bases. The CDR3 loop spans 18 amino acids. Germline CDR1 reads MGHRA; CDR2 reads YSYEKL. V was pared by 0 bases and J by 1 base, with 9 bases of the junction left unmatched. The CDR3 DNA reads as TGCGCCAGCAGCCAAGATAGGGAACAGGGGATTTCTGGAAACACCATATATTTT. Its translation is CASSQDREQGISGNTIYF.

The genes are TRBV12-3 or TRBV12-4 and TRBJ2-6; D gene unclear. This CDR3 spans 13 amino acids. The V and J ends lost 7 bases and 1 base respectively, with 5 bases between them. CDR3 loop: CASTGSGANVLTF. CDR3 bases: TGTGCCAGCACGGGTTCTGGGGCCAACGTCCTGACTTTC.

This rearrangement joins TRBV27 to TRBJ2-5, with a possible D match to TRBD1 (5 bases). Trimming stripped 8 bases from V and 1 base from J, with 14 bases between. CDR1 is MNHEY, CDR2 SMNVEV, per germline (reference sequence). CDR3 length: 14 amino acids. The CDR3 here is CASGPRQFQETQYF. The CDR3 bases are TGTGCCAGCGGCCCCAGACAGTTCCAAGAGACCCAGTACTTC.

The chain employs TRBV3-1 (or the pseudogene TRBV3-2) and TRBJ2-5; 8 bases fit TRBD1. J was trimmed by 3 bases and V by 4 bases; bases with no gene match: 7. Germline values: CDR1 LGHDT, CDR2 YNNKEL (reference sequence). This CDR3 contains 15 residues. Written as DNA, the CDR3 is TGTGCCAGCAGCCTGCGGACAGGGTGGAAAGAGACCCAGTACTTC. This sequence encodes CASSLRTGWKETQYF.

The chain is built from TRBV4-1 and TRBJ2-2; TRBD2 agrees at 9 bases. The germline V gene has CDR1 MGHRA and CDR2 YSYEKL. Trimming removed 1 base from V and 1 base from J; junction bases left unmatched: 16. This CDR3 region has 21 residues. For the CDR3, the DNA is TGCGCCAGCAGCCAAGGAGGGAGAGGGACTAGCCCTTCAAAGAACACCGGGGAGCTGTTTTTT. Amino acids: CASSQGGRGTSPSKNTGELFF.

The chain is built from TRBV6-6 and TRBJ1-1, with 7 bases that match TRBD1. The CDR3 has 16 amino acids. V shed 5 bases and J 2 bases; nucleotides not matched to a gene: 11. Germline assignment: CDR1 MNHNY and CDR2 SVGAGI (reference sequence). CDR3 in DNA: TGTGCCAGCAGTACTCCCCGGACAGGAGCAAACACTGAAGCTTTCTTT. It codes for CASSTPRTGANTEAFF.

The chain recombines TRBV28 with TRBJ1-4, with D perhaps TRBD1 (6 bases). V lost 8 bases and J lost 8, with 15 bases in between. From germline, CDR1 is MDHEN and CDR2 SYDVKM. This CDR3 comprises 13 residues. The CDR3 DNA reads as TGTGCCAGCGGGGGCAGGGTCACCGAAAAACTGTTTTTT. Its translation: CASGGRVTEKLFF.

The rearrangement uses TRBV15 and TRBJ1-4; 9 bases align to TRBD1. This CDR3 is 17 amino acids long. The junction had 8 bases not matched to a gene; V was cut back by 3 bases and J by 3 bases. In germline, CDR1 is LNHNV, CDR2 YYDKDF (reference sequence). This CDR3 is CATSRDRGSAANEKLFF. The CDR3 coding sequence is TGTGCCACCAGCAGGGACAGGGGAAGTGCGGCTAATGAAAAACTGTTTTTT.

This clone appeared once. This sequence joins TRBV11-2 and TRBJ1-1, with D possibly TRBD1 on 6 matching bases. The V end was cut by 0 bases, the J end by 7 bases, with 21 bases between. This CDR3 is 17 amino acids long. Germline-derived CDR1 and CDR2 are SGHAT and FQNNGV. CDR3 sequence (DNA): TGTGCCAGCAGCTTAGATCGACCTGGGCCAGGGGCTAGTGAAGCTTTCTTT. This sequence encodes CASSLDRPGPGASEAFF.